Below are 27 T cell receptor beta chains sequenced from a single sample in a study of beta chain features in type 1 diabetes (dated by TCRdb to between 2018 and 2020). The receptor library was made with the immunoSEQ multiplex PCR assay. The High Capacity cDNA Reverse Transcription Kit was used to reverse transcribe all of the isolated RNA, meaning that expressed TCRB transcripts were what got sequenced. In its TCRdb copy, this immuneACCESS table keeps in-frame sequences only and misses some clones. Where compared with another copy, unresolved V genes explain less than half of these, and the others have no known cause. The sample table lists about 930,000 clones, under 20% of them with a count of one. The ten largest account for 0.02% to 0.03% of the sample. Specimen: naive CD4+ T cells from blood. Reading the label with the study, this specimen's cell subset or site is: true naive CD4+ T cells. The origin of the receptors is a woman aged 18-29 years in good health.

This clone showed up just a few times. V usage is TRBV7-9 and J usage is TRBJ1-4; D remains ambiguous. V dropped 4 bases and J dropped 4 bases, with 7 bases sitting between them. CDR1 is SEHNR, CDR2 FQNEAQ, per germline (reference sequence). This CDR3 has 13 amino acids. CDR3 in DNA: TGTGCCAGCAGCTCGTGGGTTAATGAAAAACTGTTTTTT. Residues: CASSSWVNEKLFF. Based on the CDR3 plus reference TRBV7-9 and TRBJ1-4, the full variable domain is DTGVSQNPRHKITKRGQNVTFRCDPISEHNRLYWYRQTLGQGPEFLTYFQNEAQLEKSRLLSDRFSAERPKGSFSTLEIQRTEQGDSAMYLCASSSWVNEKLFFGSGTQLSVL.

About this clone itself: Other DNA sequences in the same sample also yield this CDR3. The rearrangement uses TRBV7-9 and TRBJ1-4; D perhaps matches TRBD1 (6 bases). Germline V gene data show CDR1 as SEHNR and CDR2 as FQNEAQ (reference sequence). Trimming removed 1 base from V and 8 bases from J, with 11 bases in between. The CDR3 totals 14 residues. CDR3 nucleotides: TGTGCCAGCAGCTTAGACAGGGTCGGAGAAAAACTGTTTTTT. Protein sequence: CASSLDRVGEKLFF.

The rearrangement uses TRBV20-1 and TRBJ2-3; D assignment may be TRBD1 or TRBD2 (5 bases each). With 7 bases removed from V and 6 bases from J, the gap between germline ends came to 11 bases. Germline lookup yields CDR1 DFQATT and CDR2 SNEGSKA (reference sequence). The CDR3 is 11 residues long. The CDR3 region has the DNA TGCAGTGTCAAGGGGACGGATACGCAGTATTTT. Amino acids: CSVKGTDTQYF.

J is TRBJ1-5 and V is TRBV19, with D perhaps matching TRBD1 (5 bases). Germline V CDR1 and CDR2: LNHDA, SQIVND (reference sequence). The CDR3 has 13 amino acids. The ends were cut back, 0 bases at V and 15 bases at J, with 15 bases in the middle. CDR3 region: CASSIDPGALGHF. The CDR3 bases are TGTGCCAGTAGTATAGATCCTGGGGCCTTGGGGCATTTT.

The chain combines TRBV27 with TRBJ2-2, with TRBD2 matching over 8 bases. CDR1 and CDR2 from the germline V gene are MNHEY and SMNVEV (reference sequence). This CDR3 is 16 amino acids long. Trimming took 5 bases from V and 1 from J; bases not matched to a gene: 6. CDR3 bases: TGTGCCAGCAGTCAATCGGGACTAGTGAACACCGGGGAGCTGTTTTTT. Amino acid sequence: CASSQSGLVNTGELFF.

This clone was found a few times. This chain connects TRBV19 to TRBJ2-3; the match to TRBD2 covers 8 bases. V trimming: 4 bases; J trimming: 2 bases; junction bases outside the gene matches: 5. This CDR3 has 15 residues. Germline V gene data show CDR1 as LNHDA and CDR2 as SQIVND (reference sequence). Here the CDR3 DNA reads TGTGCCAGTAGTACCAGCGGGAGAAACACAGATACGCAGTATTTT. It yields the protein CASSTSGRNTDTQYF.

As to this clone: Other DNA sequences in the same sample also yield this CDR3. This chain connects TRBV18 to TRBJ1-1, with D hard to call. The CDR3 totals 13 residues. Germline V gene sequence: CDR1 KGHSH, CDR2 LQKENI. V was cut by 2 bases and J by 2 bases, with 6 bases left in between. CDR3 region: CASSPGVNTEAFF. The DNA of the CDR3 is TGTGCCAGCTCACCAGGGGTCAACACTGAAGCTTTCTTT.

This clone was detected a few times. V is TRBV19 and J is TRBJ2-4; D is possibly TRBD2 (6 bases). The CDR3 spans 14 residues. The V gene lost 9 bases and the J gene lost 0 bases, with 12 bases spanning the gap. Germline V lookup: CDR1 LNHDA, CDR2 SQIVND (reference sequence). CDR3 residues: CASAEGLAKNIQYF. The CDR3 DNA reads TGTGCCAGCGCGGAGGGCCTAGCCAAAAACATTCAGTACTTC.

The CDR3 DNA sequence: TGTGCCAGCAGTTACTCGGGGACAGAGAAAAACATTCAGTACTTC. Protein sequence: CASSYSGTEKNIQYF. This chain connects TRBV6-5 to TRBJ2-4; 7 nucleotides align to TRBD1. The CDR3 has 15 residues. From germline, CDR1 is MNHEY and CDR2 SVGAGI. Trimming cost V 0 bases and J 4 bases; bases outside gene matches: 3.

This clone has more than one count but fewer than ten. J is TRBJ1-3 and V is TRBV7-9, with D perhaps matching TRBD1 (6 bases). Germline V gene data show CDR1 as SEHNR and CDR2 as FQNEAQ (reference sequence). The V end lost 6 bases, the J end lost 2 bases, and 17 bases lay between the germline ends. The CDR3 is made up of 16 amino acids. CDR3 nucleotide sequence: TGTGCCAGCAGGACGTGGGGGACAATAGCTGGAAACACCATATATTTT. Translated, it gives CASRTWGTIAGNTIYF.

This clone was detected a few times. This chain's CDR3 is CASKPNNQETQYF. CDR3 coding DNA: TGTGCCAGCAAGCCGAACAACCAAGAGACCCAGTACTTC. The chain couples TRBV5-4 to TRBJ2-5, with D hard to call. This CDR3 is built from 13 residues. V lost 6 bases and J 0 bases, leaving 9 bases between the germline ends. Germline lookup yields CDR1 SGHNT and CDR2 YYREEE (reference sequence).

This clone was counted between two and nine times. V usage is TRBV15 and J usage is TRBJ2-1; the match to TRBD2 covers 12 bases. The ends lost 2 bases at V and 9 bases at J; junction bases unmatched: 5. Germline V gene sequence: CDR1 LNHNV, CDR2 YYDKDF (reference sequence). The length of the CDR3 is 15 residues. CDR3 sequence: CATSRRLAGVFEQFF. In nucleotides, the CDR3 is TGTGCCACCAGCAGAAGACTAGCGGGAGTTTTTGAGCAGTTCTTC.

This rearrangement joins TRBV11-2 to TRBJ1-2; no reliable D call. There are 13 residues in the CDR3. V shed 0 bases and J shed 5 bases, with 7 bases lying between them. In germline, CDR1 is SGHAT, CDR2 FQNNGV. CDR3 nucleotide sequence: TGTGCCAGCAGCTTAGACAGGATATATGGCTACACCTTC. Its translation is CASSLDRIYGYTF.

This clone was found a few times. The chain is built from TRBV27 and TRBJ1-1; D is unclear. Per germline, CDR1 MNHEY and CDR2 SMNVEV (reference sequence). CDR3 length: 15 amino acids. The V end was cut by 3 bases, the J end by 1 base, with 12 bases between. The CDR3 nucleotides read TGTGCCAGCAGTTTTCGGGCAGGAGGGAACACTGAAGCTTTCTTT. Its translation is CASSFRAGGNTEAFF.

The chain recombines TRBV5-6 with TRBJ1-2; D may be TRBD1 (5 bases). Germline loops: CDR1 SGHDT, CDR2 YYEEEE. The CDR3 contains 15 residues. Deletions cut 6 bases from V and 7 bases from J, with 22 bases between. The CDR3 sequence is CASTTSGSGRVGYTF. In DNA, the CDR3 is TGTGCCAGCACCACAAGCGGGTCAGGGCGCGTTGGCTACACCTTC.

CDR3 sequence (DNA): TGTGCCAGCAGCCAAGTTCGCGGGAATGGAGATACGCAGTATTTT. Translated: CASSQVRGNGDTQYF. V gene TRBV4-2 combines with J gene TRBJ2-3, with D perhaps matching TRBD2 (6 bases). The CDR3 has 15 residues. Germline CDR1 LGHNA, CDR2 YNFKEQ. Trimming removed 1 base from V and 5 bases from J, with 13 bases in between.

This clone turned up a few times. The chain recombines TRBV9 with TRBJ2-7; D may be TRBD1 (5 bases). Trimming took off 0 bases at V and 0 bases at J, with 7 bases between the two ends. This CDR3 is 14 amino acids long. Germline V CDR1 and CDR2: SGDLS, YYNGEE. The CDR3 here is CASSVDRSSYEQYF. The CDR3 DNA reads TGTGCCAGCAGCGTAGACAGGAGCTCCTACGAGCAGTACTTC. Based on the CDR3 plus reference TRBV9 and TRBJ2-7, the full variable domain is DSGVTQTPKHLITATGQRVTLRCSPRSGDLSVYWYQQSLDQGLQFLIQYYNGEERAKGNILERFSAQQFPDLHSELNLSSLELGDSALYFCASSVDRSSYEQYFGPGTRLTVT.

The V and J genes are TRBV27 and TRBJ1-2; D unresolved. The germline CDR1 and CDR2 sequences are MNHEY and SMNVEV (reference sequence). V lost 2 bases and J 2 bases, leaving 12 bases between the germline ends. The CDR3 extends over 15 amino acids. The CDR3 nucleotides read TGTGCCAGCAGTTTAAATTACAGAGGGAACTATGGCTACACCTTC. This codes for CASSLNYRGNYGYTF.

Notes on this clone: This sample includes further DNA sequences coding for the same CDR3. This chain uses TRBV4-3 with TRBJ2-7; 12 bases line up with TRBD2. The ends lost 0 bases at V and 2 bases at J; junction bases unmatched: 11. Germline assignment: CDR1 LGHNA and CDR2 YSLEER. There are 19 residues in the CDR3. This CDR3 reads CASSQDLGLAGGPPYEQYF. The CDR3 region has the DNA TGCGCCAGCAGCCAAGATCTAGGGCTAGCGGGAGGGCCTCCCTACGAGCAGTACTTC.

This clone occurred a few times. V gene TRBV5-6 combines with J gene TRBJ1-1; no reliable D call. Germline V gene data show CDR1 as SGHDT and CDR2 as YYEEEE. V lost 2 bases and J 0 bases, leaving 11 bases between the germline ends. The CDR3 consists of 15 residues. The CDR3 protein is CASSFTAVMNTEAFF. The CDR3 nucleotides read TGTGCCAGCAGCTTCACCGCGGTTATGAACACTGAAGCTTTCTTT.

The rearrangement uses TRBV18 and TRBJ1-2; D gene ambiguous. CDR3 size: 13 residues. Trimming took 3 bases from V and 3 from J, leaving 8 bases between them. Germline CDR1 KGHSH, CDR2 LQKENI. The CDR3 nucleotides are TGTGCCAGCTCACCGGAAAGGGACTATGGCTACACCTTC. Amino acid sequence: CASSPERDYGYTF.

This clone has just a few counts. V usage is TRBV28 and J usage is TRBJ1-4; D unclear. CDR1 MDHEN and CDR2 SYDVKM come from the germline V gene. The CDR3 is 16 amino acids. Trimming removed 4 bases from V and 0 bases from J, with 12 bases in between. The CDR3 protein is CASSSQTTTTNEKLFF. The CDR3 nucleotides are TGTGCCAGCAGTTCCCAGACAACTACAACTAATGAAAAACTGTTTTTT. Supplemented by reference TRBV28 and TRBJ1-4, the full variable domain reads DVKVTQSSRYLVKRTGEKVFLECVQDMDHENMFWYRQDPGLGLRLIYFSYDVKMKEKGDIPEGYSVSREKKERFSLILESASTNQTSMYLCASSSQTTTTNEKLFFGSGTQLSVL.

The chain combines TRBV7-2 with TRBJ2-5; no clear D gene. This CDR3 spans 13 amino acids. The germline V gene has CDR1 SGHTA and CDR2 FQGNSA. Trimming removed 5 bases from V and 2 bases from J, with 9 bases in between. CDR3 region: CASSPSGQETQYF. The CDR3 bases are TGTGCCAGCAGCCCTAGTGGTCAAGAGACCCAGTACTTC.

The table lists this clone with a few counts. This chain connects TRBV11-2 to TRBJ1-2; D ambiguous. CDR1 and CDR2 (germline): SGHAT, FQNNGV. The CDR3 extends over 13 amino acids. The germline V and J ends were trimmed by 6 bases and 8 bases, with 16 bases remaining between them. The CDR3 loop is CASSPVGRTGYTF. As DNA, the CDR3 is TGTGCCAGCAGTCCAGTGGGCAGAACGGGCTACACCTTC.

CDR3 residues: CASSLSGSGKNIQYF. CDR3 in DNA: TGTGCCAGCAGTTTGAGTGGGAGTGGCAAAAACATTCAGTACTTC. This chain links TRBV28 with TRBJ2-4; tentatively, D is TRBD2 (5 bases). CDR1 MDHEN and CDR2 SYDVKM come from the germline V gene. V was pared by 3 bases and J by 3 bases, with 12 bases between. The CDR3 is 15 residues long.

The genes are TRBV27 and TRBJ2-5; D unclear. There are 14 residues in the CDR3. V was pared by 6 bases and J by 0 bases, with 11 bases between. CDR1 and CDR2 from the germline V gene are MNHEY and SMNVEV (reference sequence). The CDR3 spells CASRVRRYQETQYF. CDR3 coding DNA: TGTGCCAGCAGAGTCCGACGGTACCAAGAGACCCAGTACTTC.

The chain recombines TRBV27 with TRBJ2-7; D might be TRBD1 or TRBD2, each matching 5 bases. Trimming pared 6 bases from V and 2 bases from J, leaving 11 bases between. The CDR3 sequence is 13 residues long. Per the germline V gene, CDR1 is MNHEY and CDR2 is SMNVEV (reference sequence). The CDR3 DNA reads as TGTGCCAGCAGGATGGGACCTACCTACGAGCAGTACTTC. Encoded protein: CASRMGPTYEQYF.